The entry below describes one TCR beta chain. As processed by the authors: How many nucleated cells were present was estimated from reference gene primer amplification. Generated by immunoSEQ multiplex PCR, the TCRdb table keeps only in-frame clones and is missing some. That table furnishes V, J and clone size, whereas the DNA furnished D and trimming. The sample holds approximately 300,000 clones; approximately 85% are singletons and the top ten take about 0.9%. The data are from a study of blood T cell repertoires in COVID-19. Study background: Italy, Spain and the United States were the sources of the convalescent and acute COVID-19 samples. T cells, B-cell-depleted T cells, or PBMCs supplied cDNA or gDNA.

Per the germline V gene, CDR1 is SNHLY and CDR2 is FYNNEI. The CDR3 is 16 residues long. The V gene end was trimmed by 6 bases and the J gene end by 10 bases; junction bases not matched to a gene: 13. A Seattle source enrolled patients during active infection and followed them longitudinally. Sequencing used peripheral blood. The source of this sequence is a human donor with COVID-19, enrolled during active disease. The donor label of this sample is uncertain. The chain recombines TRBV2 with TRBJ1-6; 9 bases line up with TRBD1. CDR3 nucleotides: TGTGCCAGCAGGGCCGCTGGGACAGGGAGGTGGTCACCCCTCCACTTT. Translation gives CASRAAGTGRWSPLHF. The entire variable domain, with the rest obtained from reference TRBV2 and TRBJ1-6, is as follows: EPEVTQTPSHQVTQMGQEVILRCVPISNHLYFYWYRQILGQKVEFLVSFYNNEISEKSEIFDDQFSVERPDGSNFTLKIRSTKLEDSAMYFCASRAAGTGRWSPLHFGNGTRLTVT.